This T cell receptor (beta chain) comes out of a study of regulatory T cells in long-lasting Graves disease (dated by TCRdb to 2020 to 2023). At the level of the whole study: In the newly diagnosed Graves' disease group, patients had been taking antithyroid drugs for less than 3 months. Patients with persistent Graves' disease were compared with patients with newly diagnosed Graves' disease using TCR sequencing and RNA sequencing of peripheral blood. The study was conducted in China and was registered as a clinical trial. A total of some 33 samples were covered by TCR sequencing, comprising around 13 persistent and about 20 newly diagnosed Graves' disease patients. General findings and caveats noted by the study authors: Only the TCR beta chain was sequenced and analyzed. The small sample size was acknowledged by the authors as a limitation that may reduce accuracy. Persistent disease showed preferential use of TRBV28, TRBJ1-2 and TRBJ2-5, whereas newly diagnosed disease favored TRBV20-1 and TRBJ2-1. Lower TCR Shannon entropy and fewer highly expanded clones were observed in persistent Graves' disease patients than in newly diagnosed patients, which suggested clonal expansion. More public clonotypes were shared among persistent patients (under 3,000) than among newly diagnosed patients (roughly 1,000). Because the primary lesion, thyroid tissue, could not be accessed, the study looked at peripheral blood alone.

V lost 3 bases and J lost 0 bases, and the count of bases not matched to a germline gene is 4. Via the germline V gene, CDR1 is KGHSH and CDR2 LQKENI. CDR3 length: 15 amino acids, cysteine to phenylalanine. CDR3 DNA is the only sequence kept; it has 45 bases, read in frame from the first base. The method behind the library was multiplex PCR. Instrument on record: Illumina HiSeq 4000. TCR beta libraries were built with iRepertoire HTBI primers and Arm-PCR amplification of CDR3 regions. Before sequencing, the PCR products underwent gel purification. In the paper's pipeline: Gene usage analysis of CDR3 amino acid clonotypes relied on the 60 or so TRBV and around 13 TRBJ segments identified across samples. COPE and FqMerger were used to merge filtered high-quality paired reads into contigs. BLAST was used to align contigs to IMGT TRBV, TRBD and TRBJ reference genes, and CDR3 was defined according to IMGT. Clonotypes above 0.1% frequency were classified as highly expanded clones. Repertoire diversity was measured by Shannon entropy, and V-J evenness by the Gini coefficient. A clonotype was considered public if more than one individual shared it. TCRdb reworked the public reads: Q25 trimming with fastp, MiXCR clone assembly, productive beta chains retained. Duplicate CDR3 protein sequences are folded into a single record with the most common DNA and genes. The V and J calls, along with clone size, are taken from TCRdb and not from the paper's own processing. The table for this sample lists roughly 350,000 distinct CDR3 sequences; 15% to 20% of them were counted only once. About 19% of the sample rests with the top ten.

This clonotype was seen many times. Its antigen is still unknown. Base qualities are missing; no much larger clone stands one base away. Explained via the paper, the time point label denotes: newly diagnosed GD, antithyroid drugs for less than 3 months. For both TCR sequencing and RNA sequencing, RNA was extracted from PBMCs using TRIzol. Graves' disease was diagnosed according to American Thyroid Association guidelines. Recruitment of patients was carried out at an endocrinology department in Xi'an, China. From each patient, approximately 9.9 milliliters of peripheral blood was collected into an EDTA anticoagulant tube. PBMCs were isolated by Ficoll Paque Plus density gradient separation without further T cell sorting. An Agilent 2100 Bioanalyzer and agarose gel were used to assess RNA quality, and a NanoDrop 2000 was used to measure RNA concentration. The sample also formed part of further work on T cells in Graves' hyperthyroidism and ophthalmopathy. Reported in the second study: Stable Graves' hyperthyroidism was defined as no progression to ophthalmopathy during 18 months of follow-up. The hyperthyroidism patients were between 18 and 65 years old and newly diagnosed, with a disease duration of less than 2 months. Patients with uncontrolled infections, other autoimmune diseases, pregnancy or lactation were excluded. Diagnoses were based on clinical symptoms, serum thyroxine and TRAb, thyroid ultrasound and orbital computed tomography. For the first round of RT-PCR on the TCR CDR3, the HTBI primer set was used together with the Qiagen OneStep RT-PCR kit. Most expanded thyroid clonotypes (frequency above 0.001) were also detected in blood, a finding suggesting that blood repertoires may reflect thyroid immune responses. In cross-validation, a model built on a 13 V-J signature told ophthalmopathy apart from stable hyperthyroidism with 85% to 90% sensitivity and about 81% specificity, and in testing the same model reached 80%/75%. In validation, the model predicted progression to ophthalmopathy a median of roughly 6.5 months before onset, with roughly 70% sensitivity and almost 75% specificity. To identify TCR V-J signatures that set the groups apart, the researchers used a discovery cohort of 100 patients, made up of 40 to 45 with Graves' ophthalmopathy and 55 to 65 with stable Graves' hyperthyroidism. Whether ophthalmopathy could be predicted prospectively was tested in an independent validation cohort made up of approximately 19 hyperthyroidism patients plus 17 patients who later progressed to ophthalmopathy. The roughly 91 discovery patients were randomly divided into training and test sets at a 7:3 ratio. In over five Graves' hyperthyroidism patients, the study also compared T-cell repertoires from thyroid tissue with T-cell repertoires from blood. Following sampling, methimazole starting at 30 mg daily was given to hyperthyroidism patients, and high-dose intravenous methylprednisolone was given to ophthalmopathy patients. Libraries were constructed in a second round of multiplex PCR, after which size selection and purification were carried out. Sequencing of the libraries was done on an Illumina HiSeq2000 using paired-end 100 bp reads. SOAPnuke was used to process the raw data, throwing out any read that contained adapters or uncalled bases, had a mean Phred below 15, or lacked an exact constant-primer or identifier match. High-quality paired reads were merged with COPE v1.2.5, and unique nucleotide sequences were defined as clonotypes. MiTCR v1.1 was used to align the clonotypes against IMGT TRBV, TRBD and TRBJ reference segments. Only V-J combinations with frequency above 0.0001, covering approximately 99% of repertoires, were analysed. A TCS score was defined as the ratio between F50 (clonal expansion) and ExV (chaos), using BLOSUM62-based TCRdist between CDR3 peptides within each V-J. Welch's t-statistics and random forest reduced several hundred V-J features to fewer than 15, which were used in a naive Bayes classifier (R e1071). Sample size was not statistically predetermined, and investigators were not blinded to group allocation. The paper reports TCR Vbeta CDR3 sequencing of roughly 140 peripheral blood samples: approximately 41 ophthalmopathy, under 85 hyperthyroidism and 17 progressor patients.

Sequencing was performed on peripheral blood mononuclear cells (PBMCs), taken at new diagnosis, from a patient treated with antithyroid drugs. This sequence uses TRBV18 and TRBJ1-1; TRBD1 fits 7 bases in the junction. The receptor was isolated from a woman aged 18-29 years with Graves disease. Donor details come from another sample of the same person, matched by shared clones. The CDR3 has the sequence CASSPATGMNTEAFF. The bases read TGTGCCAGCTCACCCGCGACAGGGATGAACACTGAAGCTTTCTTT.